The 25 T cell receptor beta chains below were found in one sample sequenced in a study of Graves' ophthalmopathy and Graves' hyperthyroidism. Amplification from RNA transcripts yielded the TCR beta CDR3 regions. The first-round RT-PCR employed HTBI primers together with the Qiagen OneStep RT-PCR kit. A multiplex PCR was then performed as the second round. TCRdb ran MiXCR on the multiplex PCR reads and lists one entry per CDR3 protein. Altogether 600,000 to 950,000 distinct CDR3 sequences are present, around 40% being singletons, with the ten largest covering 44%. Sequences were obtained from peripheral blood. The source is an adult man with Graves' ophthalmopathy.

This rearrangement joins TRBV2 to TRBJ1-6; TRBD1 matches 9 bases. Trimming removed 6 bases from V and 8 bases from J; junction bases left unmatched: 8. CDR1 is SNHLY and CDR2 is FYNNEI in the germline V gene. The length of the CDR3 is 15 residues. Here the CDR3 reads CASSGNRGLYSPLHF. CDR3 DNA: TGTGCCAGCAGCGGGAACAGGGGGCTTTATTCACCCCTCCACTTT. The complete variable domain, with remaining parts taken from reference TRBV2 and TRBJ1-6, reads EPEVTQTPSHQVTQMGQEVILRCVPISNHLYFYWYRQILGQKVEFLVSFYNNEISEKSEIFDDQFSVERPDGSNFTLKIRSTKLEDSAMYFCASSGNRGLYSPLHFGNGTRLTVT.

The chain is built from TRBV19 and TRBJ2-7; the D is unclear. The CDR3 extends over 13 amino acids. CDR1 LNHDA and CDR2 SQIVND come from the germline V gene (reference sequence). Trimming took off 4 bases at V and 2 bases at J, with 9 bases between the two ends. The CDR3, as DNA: TGTGCCAGTAGTACCACGGACGCCTACGAGCAGTACTTC. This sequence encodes CASSTTDAYEQYF.

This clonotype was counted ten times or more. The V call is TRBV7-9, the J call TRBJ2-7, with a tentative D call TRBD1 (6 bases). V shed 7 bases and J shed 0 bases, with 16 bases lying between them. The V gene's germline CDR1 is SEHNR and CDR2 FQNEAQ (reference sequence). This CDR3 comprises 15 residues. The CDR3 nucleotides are TGTGCCAGCACCTCCCTGAGGGACATCTCCTACGAGCAGTACTTC. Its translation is CASTSLRDISYEQYF.

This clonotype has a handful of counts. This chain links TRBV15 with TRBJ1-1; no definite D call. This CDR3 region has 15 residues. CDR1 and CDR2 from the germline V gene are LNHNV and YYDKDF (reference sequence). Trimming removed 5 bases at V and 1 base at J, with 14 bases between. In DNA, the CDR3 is TGTGCCACCAGCCTCTTTATAGAAGGGAACACTGAAGCTTTCTTT. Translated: CATSLFIEGNTEAFF.

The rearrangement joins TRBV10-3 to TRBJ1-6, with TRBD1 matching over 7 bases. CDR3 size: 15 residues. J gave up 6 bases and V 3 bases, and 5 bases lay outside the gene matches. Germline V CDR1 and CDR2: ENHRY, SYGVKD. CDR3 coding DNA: TGTGCCATCAGTGATCGACAGGGCCGTAATTCACCCCTCCACTTT. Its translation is CAISDRQGRNSPLHF.

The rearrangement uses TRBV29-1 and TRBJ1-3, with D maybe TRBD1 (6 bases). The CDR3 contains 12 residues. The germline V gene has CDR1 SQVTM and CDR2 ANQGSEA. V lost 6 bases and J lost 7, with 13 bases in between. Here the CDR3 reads CSVADRQNTIYF. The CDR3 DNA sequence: TGCAGCGTCGCCGACAGGCAGAACACCATATATTTT. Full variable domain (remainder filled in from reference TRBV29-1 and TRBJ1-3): SAVISQKPSRDICQRGTSLTIQCQVDSQVTMMFWYRQQPGQSLTLIATANQGSEATYESGFVIDKFPISRPNLTFSTLTVSNMSPEDSSIYLCSVADRQNTIYFGEGSWLTVV.

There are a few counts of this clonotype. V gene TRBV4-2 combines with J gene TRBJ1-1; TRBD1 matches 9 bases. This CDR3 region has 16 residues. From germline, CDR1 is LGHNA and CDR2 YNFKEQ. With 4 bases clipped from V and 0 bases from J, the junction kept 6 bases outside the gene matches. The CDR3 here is CASSPTGQGMNTEAFF. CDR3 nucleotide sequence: TGTGCCAGCAGCCCAACGGGACAGGGTATGAACACTGAAGCTTTCTTT.

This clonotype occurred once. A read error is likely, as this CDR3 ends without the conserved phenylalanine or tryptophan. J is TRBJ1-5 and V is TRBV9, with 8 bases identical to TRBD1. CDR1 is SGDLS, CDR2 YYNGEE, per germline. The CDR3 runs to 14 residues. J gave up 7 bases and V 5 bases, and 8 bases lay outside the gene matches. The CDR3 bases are TGTGCCAGCAGTCTTCACGGGACAGGCCAGCCCCAGCATTCT. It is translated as CASSLHGTGQPQHS.

The CDR3 DNA reads TGTGCCACCAGCAGCTTGGGACGTCACAATGAGCAGTTCTTC. This gives the protein CATSSLGRHNEQFF. The V and J genes are TRBV15 and TRBJ2-7, with D possibly called TRBD1 or TRBD2 (5 bases each). The better agreement between TRBJ2-1 and the DNA end casts doubt on the J call. This CDR3 spans 14 amino acids. Germline values: CDR1 LNHNV, CDR2 YYDKDF (reference sequence).

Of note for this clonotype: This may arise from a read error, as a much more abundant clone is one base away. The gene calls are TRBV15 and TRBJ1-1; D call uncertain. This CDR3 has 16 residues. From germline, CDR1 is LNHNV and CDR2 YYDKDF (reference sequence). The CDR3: CATSREGRDLNTKAFF. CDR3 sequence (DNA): TGTGCCACCAGCAGAGAGGGCCGAGACCTTAACACTAAAGCTTTCTTT.

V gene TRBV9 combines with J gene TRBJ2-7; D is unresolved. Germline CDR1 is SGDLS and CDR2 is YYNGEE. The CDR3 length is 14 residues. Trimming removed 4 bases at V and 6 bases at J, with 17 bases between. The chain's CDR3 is CASSPLVDPGEQYF. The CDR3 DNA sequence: TGTGCCAGCAGCCCGCTGGTGGATCCCGGCGAGCAGTACTTC.

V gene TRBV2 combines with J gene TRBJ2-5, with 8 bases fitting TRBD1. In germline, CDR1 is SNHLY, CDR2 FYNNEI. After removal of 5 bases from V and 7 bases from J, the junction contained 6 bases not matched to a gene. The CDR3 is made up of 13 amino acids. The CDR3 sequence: CASSLTGAGTQYF. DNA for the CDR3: TGTGCCAGCAGTTTGACAGGGGCCGGGACCCAGTACTTC.

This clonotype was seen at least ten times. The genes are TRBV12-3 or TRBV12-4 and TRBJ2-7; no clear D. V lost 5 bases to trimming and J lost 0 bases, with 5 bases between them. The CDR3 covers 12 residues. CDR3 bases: TGTGCCAGCAGTCGACGCTCCTACGAGCAGTACTTC. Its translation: CASSRRSYEQYF.

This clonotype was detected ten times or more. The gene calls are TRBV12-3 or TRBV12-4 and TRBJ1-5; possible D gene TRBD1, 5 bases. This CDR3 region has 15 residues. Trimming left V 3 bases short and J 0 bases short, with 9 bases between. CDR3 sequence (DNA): TGTGCCAGCAGTTTCGGGACGTATAGCAATCAGCCCCAGCATTTT. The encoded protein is CASSFGTYSNQPQHF.

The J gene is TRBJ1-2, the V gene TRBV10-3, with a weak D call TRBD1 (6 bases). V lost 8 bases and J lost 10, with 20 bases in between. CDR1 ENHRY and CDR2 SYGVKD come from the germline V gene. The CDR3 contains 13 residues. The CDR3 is CAIEAGDLGVYTF. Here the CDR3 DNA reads TGTGCCATCGAGGCAGGGGATTTAGGAGTCTACACCTTC.

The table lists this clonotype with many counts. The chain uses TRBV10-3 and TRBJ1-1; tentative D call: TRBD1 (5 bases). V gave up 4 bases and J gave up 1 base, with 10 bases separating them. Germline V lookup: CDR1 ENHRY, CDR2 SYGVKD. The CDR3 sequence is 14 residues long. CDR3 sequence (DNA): TGTGCCATCAGTGGGGACGGGTCGAACACTGAAGCTTTCTTT. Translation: CAISGDGSNTEAFF.

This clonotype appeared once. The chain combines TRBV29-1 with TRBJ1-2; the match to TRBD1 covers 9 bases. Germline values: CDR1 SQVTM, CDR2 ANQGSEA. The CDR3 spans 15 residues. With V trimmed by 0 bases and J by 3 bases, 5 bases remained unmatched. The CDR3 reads CSVEEGQGKDYGYTF. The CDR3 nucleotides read TGCAGCGTTGAAGAGGGACAGGGAAAGGACTATGGCTACACCTTC.

CDR3 residues: CASSISRDTGELFF. The DNA for the CDR3 is TGTGCCAGCAGCATTAGCAGGGACACCGGGGAGCTGTTTTTT. The V call is TRBV7-2, the J call TRBJ2-2, with TRBD1 as a possible D gene (5 bases). The length of the CDR3 is 14 residues. Germline CDR1 SGHTA, CDR2 FQGNSA. The V and J ends lost 5 bases and 3 bases respectively, with 10 bases between them. Supplemented by reference TRBV7-2 and TRBJ2-2, the full variable domain reads GAGVSQSPSNKVTEKGKDVELRCDPISGHTALYWYRQSLGQGLEFLIYFQGNSAPDKSGLPSDRFSAERTGGSVSTLTIQRTQQEDSAVYLCASSISRDTGELFFGEGSRLTVL.

The CDR3 nucleotides are TGTGCCAGCCGAAGCCGGGGCGACTATGGCTACACCTTC. The encoded protein is CASRSRGDYGYTF. The V and J genes are TRBV7-6 and TRBJ1-2, with a possible D match to TRBD1 (5 bases). The CDR3 has 13 residues. Trimming stripped 8 bases from V and 3 bases from J, with 13 bases between. The germline gives CDR1 SGHVS, CDR2 FNYEAQ.

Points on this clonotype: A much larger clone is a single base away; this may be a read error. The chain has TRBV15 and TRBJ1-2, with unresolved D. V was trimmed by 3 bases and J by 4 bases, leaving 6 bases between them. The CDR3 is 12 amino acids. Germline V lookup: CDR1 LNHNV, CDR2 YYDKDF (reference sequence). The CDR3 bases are TGTGCCACCAGCAGTACAGCCTATGGCTACACCTTC. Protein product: CATSSTAYGYTF. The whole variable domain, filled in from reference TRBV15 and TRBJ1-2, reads DAMVIQNPRYQVTQFGKPVTLSCSQTLNHNVMYWYQQKSSQAPKLLFHYYDKDFNNEADTPDNFQSRRPNTSFCFLDIRSPGLGDTAMYLCATSSTAYGYTFGSGTRLTVV.

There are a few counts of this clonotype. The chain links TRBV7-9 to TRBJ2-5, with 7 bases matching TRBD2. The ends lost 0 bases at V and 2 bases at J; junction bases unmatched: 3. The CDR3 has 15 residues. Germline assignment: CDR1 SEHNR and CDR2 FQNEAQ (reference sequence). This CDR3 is CASSLAPGLQETQYF. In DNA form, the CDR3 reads TGTGCCAGCAGCTTAGCCCCGGGACTACAAGAGACCCAGTACTTC.

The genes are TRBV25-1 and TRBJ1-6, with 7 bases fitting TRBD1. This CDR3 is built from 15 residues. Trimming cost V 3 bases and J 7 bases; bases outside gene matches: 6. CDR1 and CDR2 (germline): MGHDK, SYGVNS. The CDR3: CASSEEAGGNSPLHF. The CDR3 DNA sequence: TGTGCCAGCAGTGAGGAGGCAGGGGGGAATTCACCCCTCCACTTT.

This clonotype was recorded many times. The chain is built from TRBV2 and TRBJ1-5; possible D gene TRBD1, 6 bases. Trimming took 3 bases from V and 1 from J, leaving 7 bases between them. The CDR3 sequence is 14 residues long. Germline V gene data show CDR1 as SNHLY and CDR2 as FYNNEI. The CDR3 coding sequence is TGTGCCAGCAGTGAGGACAGAAGCAATCAGCCCCAGCATTTT. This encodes CASSEDRSNQPQHF. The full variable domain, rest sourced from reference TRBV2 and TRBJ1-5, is EPEVTQTPSHQVTQMGQEVILRCVPISNHLYFYWYRQILGQKVEFLVSFYNNEISEKSEIFDDQFSVERPDGSNFTLKIRSTKLEDSAMYFCASSEDRSNQPQHFGDGTRLSIL.

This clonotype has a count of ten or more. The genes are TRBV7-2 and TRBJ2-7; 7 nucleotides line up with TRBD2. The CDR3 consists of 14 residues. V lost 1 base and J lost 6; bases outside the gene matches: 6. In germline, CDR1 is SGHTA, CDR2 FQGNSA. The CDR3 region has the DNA TGTGCCAGCAGCTTAGGGACTAGAGGCGGCGAGCAGTACTTC. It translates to CASSLGTRGGEQYF.

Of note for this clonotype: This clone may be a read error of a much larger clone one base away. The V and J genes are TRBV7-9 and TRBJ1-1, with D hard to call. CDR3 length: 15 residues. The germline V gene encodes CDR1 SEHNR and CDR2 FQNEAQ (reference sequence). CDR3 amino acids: CASSLGGGRNTKAFF. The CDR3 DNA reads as TGTGCCAGCAGCTTAGGGGGAGGCCGCAACACTAAAGCTTTCTTT. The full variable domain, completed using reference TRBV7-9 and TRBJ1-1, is DTGVSQNPRHKITKRGQNVTFRCDPISEHNRLYWYRQTLGQGPEFLTYFQNEAQLEKSRLLSDRFSAERPKGSFSTLEIQRTEQGDSAMYLCASSLGGGRNTKAFFGQGTRLTVV.